Presented here are 28 T cell receptor beta chains from one specimen sequenced in a study of CD8 T cells in Susac syndrome. Random hexamers were used to reverse transcribe about 0.45 to 1 ug of RNA. MiXCR, run by TCRdb on the immunoSEQ multiplex PCR reads, gives a single entry per CDR3 protein. The sample has 200,000 to 250,000 distinct CDR3 sequences, 95% seen once; the top ten hold 0.085% to 0.095%. The specimen was CD4+ T cells from PBMCs. Receptors originate from a human donor with multiple sclerosis.

The chain uses TRBV6-5 and TRBJ1-2; 7 positions agree with TRBD1. J was trimmed by 5 bases and V by 4 bases; bases with no gene match: 7. The CDR3 spans 14 residues. The germline gives CDR1 MNHEY, CDR2 SVGAGI. CDR3 protein: CASSSGQAHYGYTF. The CDR3 nucleotides read TGTGCCAGCAGTTCTGGACAGGCCCATTATGGCTACACCTTC.

V usage is TRBV20-1 and J usage is TRBJ2-3; 7 bases map to TRBD1. Germline CDR1 reads DFQATT; CDR2 reads SNEGSKA (reference sequence). V was clipped by 5 bases and J by 0 bases; unmatched bases: 8. This CDR3 comprises 15 residues. CDR3 nucleotide sequence: TGCAGTGCTTCAGGGACAGCGATAAGCACAGATACGCAGTATTTT. Amino acid sequence: CSASGTAISTDTQYF.

The chain employs TRBV19 and TRBJ2-1; 11 nucleotides match TRBD2. V lost 3 bases, J lost 6 bases, and 7 bases stayed unmatched. The CDR3 is 16 amino acids. Per the germline V gene, CDR1 is LNHDA and CDR2 is SQIVND (reference sequence). The CDR3 is CASSIRASGGSNEQFF. Written as DNA, the CDR3 is TGTGCCAGTAGTATCAGGGCTAGCGGGGGGAGCAATGAGCAGTTCTTC.

DNA of the CDR3: TGTGCCAGCACCCTCCGAGGATTCGACGAGCAGTACTTC. This encodes CASTLRGFDEQYF. The chain carries TRBV28 and TRBJ2-7, with D unresolved. Germline values: CDR1 MDHEN, CDR2 SYDVKM. The CDR3 runs to 13 residues. Trimming shortened V by 7 bases and J by 5 bases, and 15 bases separated the two germline ends.

The chain combines TRBV29-1 with TRBJ2-3; D gene uncertain. The germline V and J ends were trimmed by 4 bases and 6 bases, with 8 bases remaining between them. Germline V lookup: CDR1 SQVTM, CDR2 ANQGSEA. The CDR3 covers 11 residues. The DNA of the CDR3 is TGCAGCGTTGCTAACATCGATACGCAGTATTTT. Encoded protein: CSVANIDTQYF.

The rearrangement joins TRBV20-1 to TRBJ1-1; TRBD1 aligns across 9 bases. Germline lookup yields CDR1 DFQATT and CDR2 SNEGSKA (reference sequence). Unmatched junction bases numbered 3, after V lost 7 bases and J lost 3 bases. The CDR3 sequence is 12 residues long. CDR3 sequence: CSGTGGHTEAFF. CDR3 in DNA: TGCAGTGGCACAGGGGGCCACACTGAAGCTTTCTTT.

J is TRBJ2-1 and V is TRBV14; 13 nucleotides match TRBD2. Germline CDR1 is SGHDN and CDR2 is FVKESK. CDR3 length equals 16 residues. Germline trimming cut 4 bases from V and 3 bases from J; bases unmatched to any gene: 3. The CDR3 spells CASSRTSGGLYNEQFF. For the CDR3, the DNA is TGTGCCAGCAGCCGGACTAGCGGGGGACTCTACAATGAGCAGTTCTTC.

CDR3 protein: CASSPLTFTEAFF. CDR3 bases: TGTGCCAGTAGTCCCCTGACGTTCACTGAAGCTTTCTTT. The rearrangement uses TRBV19 and TRBJ1-1; D unclear. V dropped 5 bases and J dropped 4 bases, with 11 bases sitting between them. Per germline, CDR1 LNHDA and CDR2 SQIVND (reference sequence). CDR3 size: 13 residues.

This sequence joins TRBV29-1 and TRBJ1-2; 7 nucleotides line up with TRBD1. Germline CDR1 reads SQVTM; CDR2 reads ANQGSEA. The CDR3 sequence is 12 residues long. The trim removed 6 bases at V and 2 bases at J, leaving 3 bases unmatched. CDR3 in amino acids: CSVTGPNYGYTF. The CDR3 DNA follows: TGCAGCGTGACAGGGCCCAACTATGGCTACACCTTC. Based on the CDR3 plus reference TRBV29-1 and TRBJ1-2, the full variable domain is SAVISQKPSRDICQRGTSLTIQCQVDSQVTMMFWYRQQPGQSLTLIATANQGSEATYESGFVIDKFPISRPNLTFSTLTVSNMSPEDSSIYLCSVTGPNYGYTFGSGTRLTVV.

V usage is TRBV29-1 and J usage is TRBJ2-5; 8 bases agree with TRBD2. The CDR3 length is 13 residues. The V segment lost 4 bases and the J segment 5 bases; nucleotides outside the gene matches: 6. From germline, CDR1 is SQVTM and CDR2 ANQGSEA. CDR3 sequence reads: CSVGGRLLETQYF. The CDR3 DNA sequence: TGCAGCGTTGGCGGGAGGCTTCTGGAGACCCAGTACTTC.

CDR3 coding DNA: TGTGCCAGCAGCGTAGTGGGAGGCGGGACAGGGAATGGCTACACCTTC. Translation gives CASSVVGGGTGNGYTF. The rearrangement links TRBV9 to TRBJ1-2, with 9 nucleotides matching TRBD1. In germline, CDR1 is SGDLS, CDR2 YYNGEE. The CDR3 runs 16 residues. Trimming took 0 bases from V and 6 from J; bases not matched to a gene: 9.

The chain joins TRBV5-1 to TRBJ2-1; TRBD2 aligns across 10 bases. Germline loops: CDR1 SGHRS, CDR2 YFSETQ. Trimming took 5 bases from V and 8 from J; bases not matched to a gene: 10. The CDR3 sequence is 15 residues long. CDR3: CASRYSSGSRDEQFF. CDR3 DNA sequence: TGCGCCAGCAGGTACTCTAGCGGGAGTCGGGATGAGCAGTTCTTC.

The chain combines TRBV20-1 with TRBJ1-4, with TRBD1 matching over 7 bases. This CDR3 is 12 amino acids long. The germline V gene encodes CDR1 DFQATT and CDR2 SNEGSKA (reference sequence). V shed 4 bases and J 8 bases; nucleotides not matched to a gene: 4. CDR3 in amino acids: CSATGGEEKLFF. CDR3 coding DNA: TGCAGTGCTACAGGGGGTGAGGAAAAACTGTTTTTT.

V is TRBV29-1 and J is TRBJ1-2; possible D gene TRBD1, 6 bases. In germline, CDR1 is SQVTM, CDR2 ANQGSEA. With 3 bases removed from V and 1 base from J, the gap between germline ends came to 15 bases. The CDR3 extends over 15 amino acids. The chain's CDR3 is CSVDVGRGDNYGYTF. As DNA, the CDR3 is TGCAGCGTTGATGTGGGCAGGGGTGATAACTATGGCTACACCTTC.

The J gene is TRBJ2-2, the V gene TRBV7-8; D may be TRBD2 (6 bases). Trimming shortened V by 0 bases and J by 4 bases, and 15 bases separated the two germline ends. Looked up from germline, CDR1 is SGHVS and CDR2 is FQNEAQ. This CDR3 is built from 17 residues. In nucleotides, the CDR3 is TGTGCCAGCAGCTTAGCACCCCCGGGGGTCGGCACCGGGGAGCTGTTTTTT. Translation gives CASSLAPPGVGTGELFF.

This chain joins TRBV6-1 and TRBJ1-3, with TRBD1 matching 7 bases. The V gene end was trimmed by 6 bases and the J gene end by 4 bases; junction bases not matched to a gene: 12. The length of the CDR3 is 16 residues. Germline V lookup: CDR1 MNHNS, CDR2 SASEGT. DNA of the CDR3: TGTGCCAGCAGAAGACAGGGCGTACTCTCCGGAAACACCATATATTTT. Residues: CASRRQGVLSGNTIYF.

The chain links TRBV3-1 to TRBJ2-1, with D unclear. Germline V gene sequence: CDR1 LGHDT, CDR2 YNNKEL (reference sequence). V shed 1 base and J shed 0 bases, with 7 bases lying between them. This CDR3 region has 15 residues. CDR3: CASSQGAGSYNEQFF. The CDR3 DNA is TGTGCCAGCAGCCAAGGGGCCGGCTCCTACAATGAGCAGTTCTTC.

The chain uses TRBV10-3 and TRBJ1-5; TRBD1 might be the D (6 bases). CDR1 ENHRY and CDR2 SYGVKD come from the germline V gene. The CDR3 runs to 16 residues. Trimming pared 3 bases from V and 2 bases from J, leaving 14 bases between. DNA of the CDR3: TGTGCCATCAGTGAAAGACAGGTAGGGGGCAATCAGCCCCAGCATTTT. Its translation: CAISERQVGGNQPQHF.

This clonotype was detected only once. The CDR3: CSVQGGSGANVLTF. The CDR3 bases are TGCAGCGTCCAAGGGGGCTCTGGGGCCAACGTCCTGACTTTC. The rearrangement links TRBV29-1 to TRBJ2-6; D perhaps matches TRBD1 (6 bases). Germline V gives CDR1 SQVTM, CDR2 ANQGSEA. Between the trimmed V and J ends, which lost 6 bases and 0 bases, there was a span of 9 bases. The CDR3 is made up of 14 amino acids.

This chain joins TRBV3-1 and TRBJ2-3; tentative D call: TRBD1 (6 bases). V was shortened by 3 bases and J by 6 bases, with 13 bases between the two germline ends. Germline CDR1 and CDR2: LGHDT and YNNKEL (reference sequence). CDR3 size: 14 residues. The CDR3 sequence is CASSHTGLGDTQYF. The CDR3 bases are TGTGCCAGCAGCCATACAGGGTTGGGGGATACGCAGTATTTT.

This chain's CDR3 is CASSQFQVNEKLFF. The CDR3 nucleotides are TGTGCCAGCAGCCAATTCCAGGTTAATGAAAAACTGTTTTTT. This rearrangement joins TRBV3-1 to TRBJ1-4; D gene unclear. CDR1 is LGHDT, CDR2 YNNKEL, per germline (reference sequence). The germline V and J ends were trimmed by 2 bases and 4 bases, with 8 bases remaining between them. The CDR3 spans 14 residues.

This clonotype has a single count. The J gene is TRBJ2-3, the V gene TRBV29-1; D is perhaps TRBD1 or TRBD2 (5 bases each). This CDR3 contains 13 residues. Germline CDR1 reads SQVTM; CDR2 reads ANQGSEA. The CDR3 is CSITGAVTDTQYF. The CDR3 coding sequence is TGCAGTATAACCGGGGCGGTCACAGATACGCAGTATTTT.

The chain employs TRBV9 and TRBJ2-1, with TRBD2 matching over 9 bases. Germline CDR1 reads SGDLS; CDR2 reads YYNGEE. After removal of 4 bases from V and 9 bases from J, the junction contained 5 bases not matched to a gene. This CDR3 comprises 13 residues. CDR3 nucleotide sequence: TGTGCCAGCAGCCTGACTAGCGGTACTGAGCAGTTCTTC. As protein: CASSLTSGTEQFF. The full variable domain, its missing parts supplied by reference TRBV9 and TRBJ2-1, is DSGVTQTPKHLITATGQRVTLRCSPRSGDLSVYWYQQSLDQGLQFLIQYYNGEERAKGNILERFSAQQFPDLHSELNLSSLELGDSALYFCASSLTSGTEQFFGPGTRLTVL.

The CDR3 nucleotides read TGTGCCAGCAGTTTGACAACAAAGGGCTACGAGCAGTACTTC. Protein: CASSLTTKGYEQYF. The V call is TRBV2, the J call TRBJ2-7, with D unresolved. The CDR3 length is 14 residues. V lost 5 bases, J lost 3 bases, and 14 bases lay in between. Germline-derived CDR1 and CDR2 are SNHLY and FYNNEI.

This clonotype was found once. V is TRBV27 and J is TRBJ1-1; TRBD1 agrees at 10 bases. The germline CDR1 and CDR2 sequences are MNHEY and SMNVEV (reference sequence). V trimming: 6 bases; J trimming: 5 bases; junction bases outside the gene matches: 6. This CDR3 has 14 amino acids. This chain's CDR3 is CASSRDRGRTEAFF. The CDR3 DNA follows: TGTGCCAGCAGCCGGGACAGGGGAAGAACTGAAGCTTTCTTT.

The chain has TRBV20-1 and TRBJ2-7; no firm D call. This CDR3 has 12 residues. The V end was cut by 5 bases, the J end by 3 bases, with 11 bases between. Per germline, CDR1 DFQATT and CDR2 SNEGSKA (reference sequence). DNA for the CDR3: TGCAGTGCTGGGGTTCACATCTACGAGCAGTACTTC. Translating it yields CSAGVHIYEQYF.

This sequence joins TRBV12-3 or TRBV12-4 and TRBJ2-1; 10 bases are shared with TRBD2. The CDR3 has 18 residues. J was trimmed by 8 bases and V by 3 bases; bases with no gene match: 16. Here the CDR3 reads CASSFGRSGLALGDEQFF. As DNA, the CDR3 is TGTGCCAGCAGTTTTGGTCGGTCGGGACTAGCGCTAGGTGATGAGCAGTTCTTC.

The CDR3 loop is CASSLRREYTEAFF. Written as DNA, the CDR3 is TGTGCCAGCAGCCTCCGGCGAGAGTACACTGAAGCTTTCTTT. V usage is TRBV3-1 and J usage is TRBJ1-1; D gene uncertain. The germline V and J ends were trimmed by 4 bases and 3 bases, with 12 bases remaining between them. The CDR3 is 14 residues long. Germline assignment: CDR1 LGHDT and CDR2 YNNKEL (reference sequence).